The source of this TCR beta chain is a study of control samples from healthy donors and cancer patients. Only in-frame clones appear in the TCRdb table, and some are missing; sequencing was by immunoSEQ multiplex PCR. The sample contains some 39,000 clones, 65% to 85% of which appear only once. V was pared by 2 bases and J by 4 bases, with 12 bases between. Germline CDR1 is SGHDN and CDR2 is FVKESK. This CDR3 spans 15 amino acids. Sequencing was done on a sample of PBMCs. The chain combines TRBV14 with TRBJ1-3; D not certain. The TCR originated in a woman aged 60-75 years with lung cancer. CDR3 sequence reads: CASSQQVSSGNTIYF. Written as DNA, the CDR3 is TGTGCCAGCAGCCAACAGGTATCGTCCGGAAACACCATATATTTT.